Included here is one T cell receptor (beta chain) sequence, with context. CDR3 size: 16 residues. V was shortened by 3 bases and J by 6 bases, with 18 bases between the two germline ends. Germline V gene data show CDR1 as KGHSH and CDR2 as LQKENI. These data belong to a study of blood T cell repertoires in COVID-19. In the study's own analysis: It was from reference gene primer amplification that nucleated cell counts were estimated. Assay: immunoSEQ multiplex PCR; the TCRdb copy retains only in-frame clones and omits some. V and J calls and clone size come straight from that table; D and trimming were deduced from the DNA. The table has about 230,000 clones, around 78% seen once.

The J gene is TRBJ2-4, the V gene TRBV18; tentative D call: TRBD1 (6 bases). This TCR was recovered from a woman in her 70s with active or convalescent COVID-19. The sequenced sample was peripheral blood. CDR3 residues: CASSPQVGQILNIQYF. CDR3 bases: TGTGCCAGCTCACCTCAAGTGGGACAAATTTTAAACATTCAGTACTTC. The full variable domain, completed using reference TRBV18 and TRBJ2-4, is NAGVMQNPRHLVRRRGQEARLRCSPMKGHSHVYWYRQLPEEGLKFMVYLQKENIIDESGMPKERFSAEFPKEGPSILRIQQVVRGDSAAYFCASSPQVGQILNIQYFGAGTRLSVL.